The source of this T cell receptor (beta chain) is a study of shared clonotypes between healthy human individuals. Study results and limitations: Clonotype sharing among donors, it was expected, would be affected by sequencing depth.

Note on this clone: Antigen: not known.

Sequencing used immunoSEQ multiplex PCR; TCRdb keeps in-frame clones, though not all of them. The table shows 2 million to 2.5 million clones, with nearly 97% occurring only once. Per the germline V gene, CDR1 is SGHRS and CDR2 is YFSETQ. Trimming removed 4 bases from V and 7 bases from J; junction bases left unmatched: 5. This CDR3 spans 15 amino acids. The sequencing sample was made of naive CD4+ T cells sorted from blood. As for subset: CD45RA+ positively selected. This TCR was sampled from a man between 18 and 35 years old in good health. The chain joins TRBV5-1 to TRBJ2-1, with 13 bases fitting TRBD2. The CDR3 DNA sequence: TGCGCCAGCAGCCCACCGGGACTAGCGGGAAATGAGCAGTTCTTC. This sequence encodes CASSPPGLAGNEQFF.